These 24 T cell receptor beta chains originate from one sample sequenced in a study of lymphopenia after photon versus proton radiotherapy. TCRdb keeps only in-frame clones here, not all; method: immunoSEQ multiplex PCR. Here the sample spans tens of thousands of clones, 80% to 90% being singletons. Sequenced here: peripheral blood, sampled from a patient treated with proton-based radiotherapy. Every receptor here comes from a man aged 80 or over with esophageal cancer.

The chain recombines TRBV11-3 with TRBJ2-3; 8 positions agree with TRBD2. From germline, CDR1 is SGHNT and CDR2 YENEEA. J lost 0 bases, V lost 1 base, and 3 bases had no gene match. The CDR3 spans 16 residues. The CDR3 coding sequence is TGTGCCAGCAGCTTAGTGGGGACTAGGAGCACAGATACGCAGTATTTT. Encoded protein: CASSLVGTRSTDTQYF.

This chain uses TRBV5-1 with TRBJ2-7; D is tentatively TRBD1 or TRBD2 (5 bases each). The V end was cut by 7 bases, the J end by 7 bases, with 18 bases between. Germline CDR1 is SGHRS and CDR2 is YFSETQ. This CDR3 comprises 13 residues. The CDR3, as DNA: TGCGCCAGCGGGCCCGGGACCGCTCCAGAGCAGTACTTC. Its translation: CASGPGTAPEQYF.

This chain uses TRBV11-3 with TRBJ2-5, with D possibly being TRBD1 (6 bases). This CDR3 comprises 15 residues. The V gene's germline CDR1 is SGHNT and CDR2 YENEEA. Trimming took off 5 bases at V and 0 bases at J, with 13 bases between the two ends. The DNA for the CDR3 is TGTGCCAGCAGCCTGGGACAAACGTACCAAGAGACCCAGTACTTC. Residues: CASSLGQTYQETQYF.

The chain combines TRBV11-3 with TRBJ2-1, with 12 bases identical to TRBD2. This CDR3 comprises 15 residues. Germline CDR1 and CDR2: SGHNT and YENEEA. The ends lost 5 bases at V and 6 bases at J; junction bases unmatched: 5. The CDR3 is CASSLGLAGFNEQFF. CDR3 nucleotides: TGTGCCAGCAGCCTCGGACTAGCGGGGTTCAATGAGCAGTTCTTC.

The rearrangement links TRBV18 to TRBJ1-2; D is perhaps TRBD1 (5 bases). V lost 3 bases to trimming and J lost 8 bases, with 13 bases between them. Per germline, CDR1 KGHSH and CDR2 LQKENI. This CDR3 comprises 13 residues. The CDR3 coding sequence is TGTGCCAGCTCACCGGGACCCGACTGGGGCTACACCTTC. Encoded protein: CASSPGPDWGYTF.

Here the CDR3 reads CASSVGTAGPAGELFF. The CDR3 bases are TGTGCCAGCAGCGTGGGGACAGCCGGACCGGCCGGGGAGCTGTTTTTT. This chain connects TRBV7-3 to TRBJ2-2; 7 bases match TRBD1. This CDR3 is 16 amino acids long. Germline values: CDR1 SGHTA, CDR2 FQGTGA. The trim removed 5 bases at V and 6 bases at J, leaving 12 bases unmatched.

The chain is built from TRBV18 and TRBJ2-1; no clear D. This CDR3 region has 13 residues. CDR1 is KGHSH and CDR2 is LQKENI in the germline V gene. The V and J ends lost 4 bases and 4 bases respectively, with 8 bases between them. The CDR3: CASSRSLYNEQFF. As DNA, the CDR3 is TGTGCCAGCTCACGGAGCCTTTACAATGAGCAGTTCTTC.

The J gene is TRBJ1-2, the V gene TRBV10-3, with D uncertain. This CDR3 comprises 17 residues. Germline V gives CDR1 ENHRY, CDR2 SYGVKD. V was shortened by 0 bases and J by 2 bases, with 16 bases between the two germline ends. The CDR3 protein is CAISESAAGGANYGYTF. Written as DNA, the CDR3 is TGTGCCATCAGTGAGTCGGCGGCGGGAGGAGCAAACTATGGCTACACCTTC.

The chain combines TRBV18 with TRBJ2-7; no reliable D call. Trimming removed 5 bases from V and 0 bases from J, with 11 bases in between. This CDR3 is built from 14 residues. Germline V gene lookup returns CDR1 KGHSH and CDR2 LQKENI. The CDR3 coding sequence is TGTGCCAGCTCAAGAGAAGCGAGCTCCTACGAGCAGTACTTC. Translated: CASSREASSYEQYF.

This chain connects TRBV5-1 to TRBJ2-7; 10 bases map to TRBD1. The V segment lost 3 bases and the J segment 5 bases; nucleotides outside the gene matches: 8. The germline gives CDR1 SGHRS, CDR2 YFSETQ. This CDR3 has 15 amino acids. The CDR3 protein is CASSSKTGGDHEQYF. The CDR3 nucleotides read TGCGCCAGCAGCTCGAAGACAGGGGGCGATCACGAGCAGTACTTC.

The chain joins TRBV5-1 to TRBJ2-2; D tentatively fits TRBD1 or TRBD2 (5 bases each). The germline V gene has CDR1 SGHRS and CDR2 YFSETQ. Trimming stripped 0 bases from V and 6 bases from J, with 6 bases between. The CDR3 sequence is 13 residues long. The CDR3 DNA is TGCGCCAGCAGCTTGGGAGGGGCCGGGGAGCTGTTTTTT. Its translation is CASSLGGAGELFF.

J is TRBJ2-2 and V is TRBV27, with unresolved D. This CDR3 spans 15 amino acids. Germline CDR1 reads MNHEY; CDR2 reads SMNVEV (reference sequence). V was trimmed by 2 bases and J by 6 bases, leaving 13 bases between them. The CDR3 loop reads CASSLNGLVAGELFF. In DNA form, the CDR3 reads TGTGCCAGCAGTTTAAATGGGCTCGTAGCCGGGGAGCTGTTTTTT.

Only a few counts were recorded for this clone. This same CDR3 is encoded by further DNA sequences in the sample. The chain combines TRBV30 with TRBJ2-7; no reliable D call. Germline loops: CDR1 GTSNPN, CDR2 SVGIG (reference sequence). Trimming took off 2 bases at V and 1 base at J, with 3 bases between the two ends. The CDR3 extends over 11 amino acids. Here the CDR3 reads CAWSRSYEQYF. The DNA for the CDR3 is TGTGCCTGGAGTCGGTCCTACGAGCAGTACTTC.

V is TRBV6-1 and J is TRBJ1-3, with a weak D call TRBD1 (5 bases). The V gene lost 7 bases and the J gene lost 0 bases, with 13 bases spanning the gap. Looked up from germline, CDR1 is MNHNS and CDR2 is SASEGT. This CDR3 comprises 15 residues. CDR3 nucleotide sequence: TGTGCCAGCATTGGGACTTTCAGCTCTGGAAACACCATATATTTT. Residues: CASIGTFSSGNTIYF.

This clone has more than one count but fewer than ten. The chain couples TRBV10-3 to TRBJ2-7; D is possibly TRBD1 (6 bases). Germline V gene data show CDR1 as ENHRY and CDR2 as SYGVKD. V lost 2 bases, J lost 2 bases, and 13 bases lay in between. This CDR3 spans 15 amino acids. CDR3 region: CAISEIRRGAYEQYF. As DNA, the CDR3 is TGTGCCATCAGTGAGATCCGCAGGGGAGCCTACGAGCAGTACTTC.

The chain recombines TRBV15 with TRBJ1-5; no clear D gene. Between the trimmed V and J ends, which lost 1 base and 2 bases, there was a span of 9 bases. The CDR3 has 15 residues. Germline CDR1 is LNHNV and CDR2 is YYDKDF (reference sequence). CDR3 in amino acids: CATSRAGLGNQPQHF. CDR3 DNA sequence: TGTGCCACCAGCAGAGCGGGTTTGGGCAATCAGCCCCAGCATTTT.

The chain uses TRBV19 and TRBJ2-2, with TRBD1 as a possible D gene (5 bases). Trimming took 6 bases from V and 4 from J, leaving 12 bases between them. CDR3 length: 14 amino acids. Germline V gene sequence: CDR1 LNHDA, CDR2 SQIVND (reference sequence). The CDR3 nucleotides read TGTGCCAGTAGCCTGGGGCAGGTCACCGGGGAGCTGTTTTTT. Amino acid sequence: CASSLGQVTGELFF.

This clone occurred once. V gene TRBV7-2 combines with J gene TRBJ2-2; 7 positions agree with TRBD2. CDR3 size: 17 residues. Germline-derived CDR1 and CDR2 are SGHTA and FQGNSA. V gave up 1 base and J gave up 1 base; unmatched junction bases: 6. The CDR3 sequence is CASSLGPGLLNTGELFF. CDR3 coding DNA: TGTGCCAGCAGCTTAGGGCCGGGACTACTGAACACCGGGGAGCTGTTTTTT. The whole variable domain, remainder taken from reference TRBV7-2 and TRBJ2-2, is GAGVSQSPSNKVTEKGKDVELRCDPISGHTALYWYRQSLGQGLEFLIYFQGNSAPDKSGLPSDRFSAERTGGSVSTLTIQRTQQEDSAVYLCASSLGPGLLNTGELFFGEGSRLTVL.

The genes are TRBV11-2 and TRBJ1-2; unclear D gene. Germline V lookup: CDR1 SGHAT, CDR2 FQNNGV. Between the trimmed V and J ends, which lost 5 bases and 3 bases, there was a span of 16 bases. CDR3 length equals 15 residues. In DNA form, the CDR3 reads TGTGCCAGCAGCCTCCCTTCAGGAGACTACTATGGCTACACCTTC. This encodes CASSLPSGDYYGYTF.

The CDR3 is CASSLGQGGGGYTF. In DNA form, the CDR3 reads TGTGCCAGCAGCCTAGGACAGGGCGGCGGCGGCTACACCTTC. The chain joins TRBV6-5 to TRBJ1-2, with TRBD1 identical over 8 bases. Germline loops: CDR1 MNHEY, CDR2 SVGAGI. The CDR3 is 14 amino acids. V shed 6 bases and J 8 bases; nucleotides not matched to a gene: 11.

The chain couples TRBV11-2 to TRBJ2-7; 9 bases agree with TRBD1. The CDR3 is 13 amino acids. With 1 base clipped from V and 13 bases from J, the junction kept 8 bases outside the gene matches. Germline CDR1 reads SGHAT; CDR2 reads FQNNGV. For the CDR3, the DNA is TGTGCCAGCAGCTTAGGTTGGGGGACAGGGTTTTACTTC. It specifies CASSLGWGTGFYF.

The chain is built from TRBV7-9 and TRBJ1-1; a possible D gene is TRBD1 (5 bases). CDR1 is SEHNR and CDR2 is FQNEAQ in the germline V gene (reference sequence). The CDR3 is 13 residues long. The V gene lost 1 base and the J gene lost 4 bases, with 7 bases spanning the gap. CDR3 loop: CASSLGDATEAFF. Written as DNA, the CDR3 is TGTGCCAGCAGCTTAGGGGACGCCACTGAAGCTTTCTTT.

The rearrangement uses TRBV4-3 and TRBJ2-3; D is possibly TRBD1 (6 bases). Germline CDR1 is LGHNA and CDR2 is YSLEER. The CDR3 totals 14 residues. V lost 2 bases to trimming and J lost 4 bases, with 10 bases between them. The CDR3 loop reads CASSQRDTSDTQYF. The CDR3 DNA sequence: TGCGCCAGCAGCCAACGGGACACCTCAGATACGCAGTATTTT.

The chain joins TRBV7-6 to TRBJ2-7; D is unclear. V was trimmed by 0 bases and J by 3 bases, leaving 6 bases between them. The CDR3 spans 13 residues. Germline V gene lookup returns CDR1 SGHVS and CDR2 FNYEAQ. CDR3 sequence reads: CASSLAENYEQYF. The CDR3 DNA sequence: TGTGCCAGCAGCTTAGCGGAGAACTACGAGCAGTACTTC.